Each of the 18 T cell receptor beta chains below was sequenced from the same sample in a study of OX40 agonist ivuxolimab in advanced cancers. Clones were read by immunoSEQ multiplex PCR, and TCRdb kept only the in-frame ones, dropping some. Counted here are around 38,000 clones, 70% to 85% occurring once; the ten biggest clones make up more than 6.5%. The sequencing here drew on CD4+ or CD8+ T cells sorted from blood, taken in a trial of the OX40 agonist ivuxolimab. Receptors originate from an adult with an advanced solid tumor such as melanoma, head and neck, liver or kidney cancer.

The chain is built from TRBV29-1 and TRBJ2-2; TRBD1 aligns across 8 bases. V shed 7 bases, J shed 2 bases, and the junction held 6 bases outside the gene matches. The germline CDR1 and CDR2 sequences are SQVTM and ANQGSEA. The CDR3 runs to 14 residues. The CDR3 region is CSASTGANTGELFF. CDR3 in DNA: TGCAGCGCCTCGACAGGGGCCAACACCGGGGAGCTGTTTTTT.

This rearrangement joins TRBV19 to TRBJ1-1, with TRBD1 as a possible D gene (5 bases). V gave up 1 base and J gave up 8 bases, with 17 bases separating them. The CDR3 sequence is 15 residues long. The germline V gene has CDR1 LNHDA and CDR2 SQIVND (reference sequence). CDR3 loop: CASSIVGPQVREAFF. For the CDR3, the DNA is TGTGCCAGTAGTATAGTGGGACCTCAGGTGAGGGAAGCTTTCTTT.

The V call is TRBV7-6, the J call TRBJ2-3; 10 positions agree with TRBD2. Germline V CDR1 and CDR2: SGHVS, FNYEAQ. The CDR3 loop spans 16 amino acids. The V and J ends lost 3 bases and 1 base, in that order; junction bases with no gene match: 4. The CDR3 loop is CASSLALAGGTDTQYF. CDR3 nucleotide sequence: TGTGCCAGCAGCTTGGCCCTAGCGGGAGGCACAGATACGCAGTATTTT.

The chain uses TRBV10-2 and TRBJ2-2; 8 nucleotides agree with TRBD2. The CDR3 runs to 15 residues. Germline assignment: CDR1 WSHSY and CDR2 SAAADI. The ends lost 6 bases at V and 7 bases at J; junction bases unmatched: 10. The CDR3 reads CASRAVGREDGELFF. CDR3 DNA sequence: TGCGCCAGCAGAGCTGTAGGGCGGGAGGACGGGGAGCTGTTTTTT.

J is TRBJ2-1 and V is TRBV6-4; no clear D gene. The germline gives CDR1 MRHNA, CDR2 SNTAGT. Trimming took off 6 bases at V and 4 bases at J, with 13 bases between the two ends. The CDR3 is 14 residues long. In DNA form, the CDR3 reads TGTGCCAGCAGGGTTTACAGCGAGTACAATGAGCAGTTCTTC. This codes for CASRVYSEYNEQFF.

The V and J genes are TRBV6-4 and TRBJ1-1; D is uncertain. The CDR3 consists of 15 residues. V was clipped by 7 bases and J by 1 base, with 16 bases between them. Germline CDR1 MRHNA, CDR2 SNTAGT. CDR3 region: CASKREGGRNTEAFF. DNA for the CDR3: TGTGCCAGCAAAAGGGAGGGAGGGAGGAACACTGAAGCTTTCTTT.

The chain is built from TRBV9 and TRBJ2-7; TRBD1 agrees at 8 bases. The J segment lost 7 bases and the V segment lost 0 bases, leaving 9 bases of the junction unmatched. The CDR3 extends over 15 amino acids. CDR1 is SGDLS and CDR2 is YYNGEE in the germline V gene. This CDR3 reads CASSVGQQGAWEQYF. The CDR3 DNA sequence: TGTGCCAGCAGCGTAGGGCAGCAGGGGGCATGGGAGCAGTACTTC.

V is TRBV20-1 and J is TRBJ1-3, with no clear D. The CDR3 is 11 residues long. In germline, CDR1 is DFQATT, CDR2 SNEGSKA (reference sequence). V shed 6 bases and J shed 3 bases, with 6 bases lying between them. The CDR3 sequence: CSAEVGNTIYF. The DNA for the CDR3 is TGCAGTGCCGAAGTTGGAAACACCATATATTTT.

This clone was counted a few times. V gene TRBV5-6 combines with J gene TRBJ1-5; D remains ambiguous. The CDR3 length is 15 residues. The V gene's germline CDR1 is SGHDT and CDR2 YYEEEE. V lost 0 bases and J lost 0, with 7 bases in between. The chain's CDR3 is CASSLAAASNQPQHF. The CDR3 DNA follows: TGTGCCAGCAGCTTGGCGGCAGCTAGCAATCAGCCCCAGCATTTT.

The genes are TRBV9 and TRBJ1-1; D ambiguous. CDR1 and CDR2 (germline): SGDLS, YYNGEE. This CDR3 is built from 14 residues. Trimming shortened V by 5 bases and J by 4 bases, and 15 bases separated the two germline ends. Here the CDR3 reads CASSVTAMVTEAFF. The CDR3 bases are TGTGCCAGCAGTGTCACCGCCATGGTCACTGAAGCTTTCTTT.

The chain is built from TRBV19 and TRBJ2-3, with 11 bases identical to TRBD1. V was pared by 3 bases and J by 5 bases, with 7 bases of the junction left unmatched. The CDR3 runs 16 residues. Germline V gene data show CDR1 as LNHDA and CDR2 as SQIVND (reference sequence). CDR3 in amino acids: CASSIRTGGSVDTQYF. Written as DNA, the CDR3 is TGTGCCAGTAGTATTCGGACAGGGGGCTCGGTAGATACGCAGTATTTT.

V gene TRBV10-1 combines with J gene TRBJ1-1; possibly TRBD1 for D (6 bases). V lost 1 base and J lost 5, with 14 bases in between. This CDR3 spans 15 amino acids. CDR1 is WNHNN and CDR2 is SYGVQD in the germline V gene (reference sequence). The CDR3 coding sequence is TGCGCCAGCAGTGAGTGGGGGGGGGCGCGGACTGAAGCTTTCTTT. Protein sequence: CASSEWGGARTEAFF.

The CDR3 DNA follows: TGCGCCAGCAGTCGGGAGGACAGGGGGCCGGTTTCGGACAAAAACATTCAGTACTTC. Translation: CASSREDRGPVSDKNIQYF. The rearrangement uses TRBV23-1 and TRBJ2-4, with 11 bases aligning to TRBD1. TRBV23-1 is sorted into the ORF group, with uncertain function. The CDR3 sequence is 19 residues long. With 4 bases clipped from V and 3 bases from J, the junction kept 14 bases outside the gene matches.

The chain uses TRBV14 and TRBJ2-7; possibly TRBD2 for D (5 bases). Germline V CDR1 and CDR2: SGHDN, FVKESK. V lost 2 bases and J 3 bases, leaving 17 bases between the germline ends. This CDR3 comprises 16 residues. The CDR3 loop is CASSQYNFGDHYEQYF. Here the CDR3 DNA reads TGTGCCAGCAGCCAATATAACTTCGGGGATCACTACGAGCAGTACTTC.

This clone was observed a handful of times. The chain recombines TRBV7-8 with TRBJ2-2; the D is unclear. In germline, CDR1 is SGHVS, CDR2 FQNEAQ. The CDR3 consists of 15 residues. V was pared by 1 base and J by 0 bases, with 6 bases between. This CDR3 is CASSLVSTNTGELFF. CDR3 nucleotides: TGTGCCAGCAGCTTAGTTAGTACGAACACCGGGGAGCTGTTTTTT.

The chain is built from TRBV7-2 and TRBJ2-1; the D is unclear. Germline lookup yields CDR1 SGHTA and CDR2 FQGNSA. This CDR3 has 12 amino acids. V was clipped by 1 base and J by 7 bases, with 5 bases between them. CDR3 residues: CASSLVLNEQFF. CDR3 in DNA: TGTGCCAGCAGCTTAGTCTTGAATGAGCAGTTCTTC. The full variable domain, rest sourced from reference TRBV7-2 and TRBJ2-1, is GAGVSQSPSNKVTEKGKDVELRCDPISGHTALYWYRQSLGQGLEFLIYFQGNSAPDKSGLPSDRFSAERTGGSVSTLTIQRTQQEDSAVYLCASSLVLNEQFFGPGTRLTVL.

In this sample, this clone turned up a few times. The chain is built from TRBV21-1 and TRBJ2-7; the D call TRBD1 from the table was never checked on the DNA. TRBV21-1 is termed a pseudogene. The CDR3 loop spans 14 amino acids. The CDR3 here is CASSFLGDTYEQYF. The CDR3 DNA reads TGTGCCAGCAGCTTCTTGGGGGACACCTACGAGCAGTACTTC.

The chain is built from TRBV18 and TRBJ2-3, with 9 bases matching TRBD1. The V segment lost 3 bases and the J segment 5 bases; nucleotides outside the gene matches: 9. Germline CDR1 KGHSH, CDR2 LQKENI. The CDR3 extends over 16 amino acids. CDR3 amino acids: CASSPPGQGRRDTQYF. CDR3 in DNA: TGTGCCAGCTCACCTCCGGGACAGGGACGTCGAGATACGCAGTATTTT.